The 19 T cell receptor beta chains given below trace back to one sample, sequenced in a study of OX40 agonist ivuxolimab in advanced cancers. Sequenced by immunoSEQ multiplex PCR; TCRdb stores in-frame clones only, minus some. Of roughly 70,000 clones listed, 85% are singletons. The source material was CD4+ or CD8+ T cells sorted from blood, sampled in a trial of the OX40 agonist ivuxolimab. The receptors here all came from an adult with an advanced solid tumor such as melanoma, head and neck, liver or kidney cancer.

This chain connects TRBV27 to TRBJ2-7; TRBD1 or TRBD2 may be the D gene (6 bases each). Trimming took off 6 bases at V and 3 bases at J, with 21 bases between the two ends. The CDR3 consists of 16 residues. From germline, CDR1 is MNHEY and CDR2 SMNVEV (reference sequence). CDR3 bases: TGTGCCAGCAGCCGATTAAGGGACACCGGGAGCTACGAGCAGTACTTC. Translating gives CASSRLRDTGSYEQYF.

The V gene is TRBV27, the J gene TRBJ2-1; D is undetermined. CDR3 size: 15 residues. V lost 2 bases, J lost 2 bases, and 10 bases lay in between. Germline V gene data show CDR1 as MNHEY and CDR2 as SMNVEV (reference sequence). DNA of the CDR3: TGTGCCAGCAGTTTAAGGACCAACCCCTACAATGAGCAGTTCTTC. Encoded protein: CASSLRTNPYNEQFF.

This rearrangement joins TRBV11-3 to TRBJ2-5; a weak D match, TRBD1 (6 bases). The ends were cut back, 0 bases at V and 1 base at J, with 9 bases in the middle. This CDR3 spans 15 amino acids. The germline V gene encodes CDR1 SGHNT and CDR2 YENEEA. CDR3 sequence reads: CASSLDGGPQETQYF. The CDR3 DNA sequence: TGTGCCAGCAGCTTAGATGGGGGCCCCCAAGAGACCCAGTACTTC.

This clone was seen only a few times. The rearrangement joins TRBV11-2 to TRBJ1-6; no firm D call. The CDR3 spans 12 residues. Germline values: CDR1 SGHAT, CDR2 FQNNGV. Trimming left V 5 bases short and J 8 bases short, with 7 bases between. The CDR3 loop reads CASSVSDSPLHF. In DNA, the CDR3 is TGTGCCAGCAGCGTGAGCGATTCACCCCTCCACTTT.

This chain joins TRBV7-9 and TRBJ1-5; 10 bases fit TRBD1. Germline loops: CDR1 SEHNR, CDR2 FQNEAQ (reference sequence). The CDR3 contains 14 residues. V was clipped by 5 bases and J by 2 bases; unmatched bases: 0. The CDR3 here is CASSGQGGNQPQHF. The CDR3 region has the DNA TGTGCCAGCAGCGGACAGGGGGGCAATCAGCCCCAGCATTTT.

The chain combines TRBV28 with TRBJ1-2, with 7 positions matching TRBD1. V was pared by 7 bases and J by 7 bases, with 3 bases of the junction left unmatched. This CDR3 has 11 residues. Germline loops: CDR1 MDHEN, CDR2 SYDVKM. In DNA, the CDR3 is TGTGCCAGCAATAGACAGGGTGGCTACACCTTC. This sequence encodes CASNRQGGYTF.

The chain is built from TRBV19 and TRBJ1-2; 7 bases align to TRBD1. Germline V gives CDR1 LNHDA, CDR2 SQIVND (reference sequence). The V segment lost 9 bases and the J segment 8 bases; nucleotides outside the gene matches: 18. The CDR3 runs 15 residues. CDR3 region: CASLPTSRGLAGYTF. The CDR3, as DNA: TGTGCCAGCTTGCCAACGTCGAGGGGGCTAGCGGGCTACACCTTC.

This sequence joins TRBV7-2 and TRBJ2-7, with 9 bases lining up with TRBD2. V trimming: 1 base; J trimming: 3 bases; junction bases outside the gene matches: 7. CDR1 and CDR2 from the germline V gene are SGHTA and FQGNSA. The length of the CDR3 is 16 residues. The CDR3 nucleotides read TGTGCCAGCAGCTTAGGCGGTAGCGGGAGAGGCTACGAGCAGTACTTC. Protein: CASSLGGSGRGYEQYF.

This clone was found a few times. The chain is built from TRBV9 and TRBJ2-7; a weak D match, TRBD2 (5 bases). V shed 3 bases and J shed 5 bases, with 12 bases lying between them. The CDR3 extends over 13 amino acids. The germline gives CDR1 SGDLS, CDR2 YYNGEE. For the CDR3, the DNA is TGTGCCAGCAGCGCCGCTTGGGGAGACGAGCAGTACTTC. The encoded protein is CASSAAWGDEQYF.

The rearrangement links TRBV5-5 to TRBJ1-1; D ambiguous. V lost 5 bases, J lost 4 bases, and 9 bases lay in between. Looked up from germline, CDR1 is SGHKS and CDR2 is YYEKEE (reference sequence). This CDR3 contains 12 residues. This chain's CDR3 is CASRGWATEAFF. The CDR3 coding sequence is TGTGCCAGCAGGGGGTGGGCCACTGAAGCTTTCTTT.

The rearrangement links TRBV7-6 to TRBJ2-2; D unclear. The V gene lost 3 bases and the J gene lost 1 base, with 3 bases spanning the gap. Germline values: CDR1 SGHVS, CDR2 FNYEAQ. The CDR3 loop spans 13 amino acids. The CDR3 loop reads CASSFENTGELFF. In DNA form, the CDR3 reads TGTGCCAGCAGCTTTGAGAACACCGGGGAGCTGTTTTTT.

V usage is TRBV9 and J usage is TRBJ1-6; D gene unclear. The length of the CDR3 is 13 residues. Germline values: CDR1 SGDLS, CDR2 YYNGEE. Trimming took off 5 bases at V and 8 bases at J, with 11 bases between the two ends. The CDR3 loop is CASSQSDDSPLHF. CDR3 DNA sequence: TGTGCCAGCAGTCAGTCGGATGATTCACCCCTCCACTTT.

The chain is built from TRBV5-1 and TRBJ1-1; D is undetermined. Germline-derived CDR1 and CDR2 are SGHRS and YFSETQ. Trimming removed 0 bases at V and 4 bases at J, with 10 bases between. CDR3 length equals 14 residues. CDR3 region: CASSLELGVTEAFF. Written as DNA, the CDR3 is TGCGCCAGCAGCTTGGAGTTGGGTGTCACTGAAGCTTTCTTT.

This sequence joins TRBV10-2 and TRBJ2-6; D may be TRBD1 (5 bases). Germline-derived CDR1 and CDR2 are WSHSY and SAAADI. The CDR3 consists of 16 residues. V was clipped by 4 bases and J by 4 bases, with 14 bases between them. For the CDR3, the DNA is TGCGCCAGCAGTGTTACCCGTGGGGCCGGGGCCAACGTCCTGACTTTC. It encodes CASSVTRGAGANVLTF.

This sequence joins TRBV11-1 and TRBJ1-1; D gene ambiguous. The germline CDR1 and CDR2 sequences are SGHAT and FQDESV (reference sequence). V was shortened by 8 bases and J by 5 bases, with 15 bases between the two germline ends. This CDR3 contains 13 residues. The CDR3 coding sequence is TGTGCCAGCGGCGGGCCCTCTAGGACTGAAGCTTTCTTT. Translating gives CASGGPSRTEAFF.

This chain's CDR3 is CASSLSRGNEQFF. CDR3 DNA: TGCGCCAGCAGCTTGAGCCGGGGGAATGAGCAGTTCTTC. V usage is TRBV5-1 and J usage is TRBJ2-1, with D perhaps matching TRBD2 (6 bases). Germline CDR1 is SGHRS and CDR2 is YFSETQ. This CDR3 spans 13 amino acids. Trimming took off 1 base at V and 7 bases at J, with 9 bases between the two ends. Supplemented by reference TRBV5-1 and TRBJ2-1, the full variable domain reads KAGVTQTPRYLIKTRGQQVTLSCSPISGHRSVSWYQQTPGQGLQFLFEYFSETQRNKGNFPGRFSGRQFSNSRSEMNVSTLELGDSALYLCASSLSRGNEQFFGPGTRLTVL.

The chain couples TRBV18 to TRBJ2-7, with TRBD1 matching over 11 bases. V was pared by 3 bases and J by 2 bases, with 9 bases of the junction left unmatched. The CDR3 length is 17 residues. Per the germline V gene, CDR1 is KGHSH and CDR2 is LQKENI. This chain's CDR3 is CASSPGLGQGAPYEQYF. CDR3 DNA sequence: TGTGCCAGCTCACCCGGCCTCGGACAGGGGGCCCCCTACGAGCAGTACTTC. The whole variable domain, filled in from reference TRBV18 and TRBJ2-7, reads NAGVMQNPRHLVRRRGQEARLRCSPMKGHSHVYWYRQLPEEGLKFMVYLQKENIIDESGMPKERFSAEFPKEGPSILRIQQVVRGDSAAYFCASSPGLGQGAPYEQYFGPGTRLTVT.

The V call is TRBV19, the J call TRBJ1-3; possible D gene TRBD1, 6 bases. Germline V gene lookup returns CDR1 LNHDA and CDR2 SQIVND (reference sequence). The CDR3 runs to 14 residues. Trimming left V 6 bases short and J 1 base short, with 10 bases between. The CDR3 DNA follows: TGTGCCAGTAGCCTAACAGGGTCTGGAAACACCATATATTTT. Translated, it gives CASSLTGSGNTIYF.

The rearrangement joins TRBV6-1 to TRBJ1-5, with D hard to call. Germline values: CDR1 MNHNS, CDR2 SASEGT. This CDR3 has 15 residues. V lost 5 bases and J 5 bases, leaving 16 bases between the germline ends. CDR3 DNA sequence: TGTGCCAGCAGTCGCGAATTGTGGGGAGATCAGCCCCAGCATTTT. Translated, it gives CASSRELWGDQPQHF.